These 5 T cell receptor beta chains were sequenced from one sample in a study of shared clonotypes between healthy human individuals. Measured with immunoSEQ multiplex PCR; TCRdb has only the in-frame clones, and not every one. The sample yields 950,000 to 1,100,000 clones, about four fifths seen once. Sequenced sample: memory CD4+ T cells from PBMCs. Subset denoted: CD45RA-negative fraction. These receptors all come from a man aged 18 to 29 in good health. Some clones in this sample may be carry-over from other donors' samples.

The genes are TRBV7-9 and TRBJ1-2; D is ambiguous. The V and J ends lost 2 bases and 4 bases respectively, with 11 bases between them. Germline V gene sequence: CDR1 SEHNR, CDR2 FQNEAQ (reference sequence). The CDR3 covers 14 residues. CDR3 loop: CASSLLAALYGYTF. The CDR3 DNA reads TGTGCCAGCAGCTTATTGGCAGCACTCTATGGCTACACCTTC.

The chain carries TRBV27 and TRBJ2-7, with D uncertain. From germline, CDR1 is MNHEY and CDR2 SMNVEV (reference sequence). Trimming cost V 4 bases and J 4 bases, with 11 bases left between them. This CDR3 has 13 residues. The DNA for the CDR3 is TGTGCCAGCAGTTCCACTAACTTTTACGAGCAGTACTTC. Protein sequence: CASSSTNFYEQYF.

The chain joins TRBV2 to TRBJ1-4; D gene unclear. The V end was cut by 5 bases, the J end by 7 bases, with 11 bases between. Germline loops: CDR1 SNHLY, CDR2 FYNNEI. The CDR3 is made up of 13 amino acids. The CDR3 spells CASSPWSGEKLFF. In DNA form, the CDR3 reads TGTGCCAGCAGTCCATGGAGTGGTGAAAAACTGTTTTTT.

As for this clone: A much larger clone is a single base away; this may be a read error. The rearrangement joins TRBV30 to TRBJ2-2; 8 bases map to TRBD2. Germline V gene lookup returns CDR1 GTSNPN and CDR2 SVGIG (reference sequence). This CDR3 contains 14 residues. In DNA, the CDR3 is TGTGCCTGGACAGGACTAGCTAACACCGGGGAGCTGCTTTTT. This encodes CAWTGLANTGELLF.

The rearrangement joins TRBV6-5 to TRBJ2-7, with 9 bases that match TRBD2. This CDR3 spans 15 amino acids. Germline lookup yields CDR1 MNHEY and CDR2 SVGAGI. The V gene end was trimmed by 6 bases and the J gene end by 4 bases; junction bases not matched to a gene: 10. CDR3 coding DNA: TGTGCCAGCAGCGAGGGAGTAGCGGGAGTATACGAGCAGTACTTC. Its protein is CASSEGVAGVYEQYF.